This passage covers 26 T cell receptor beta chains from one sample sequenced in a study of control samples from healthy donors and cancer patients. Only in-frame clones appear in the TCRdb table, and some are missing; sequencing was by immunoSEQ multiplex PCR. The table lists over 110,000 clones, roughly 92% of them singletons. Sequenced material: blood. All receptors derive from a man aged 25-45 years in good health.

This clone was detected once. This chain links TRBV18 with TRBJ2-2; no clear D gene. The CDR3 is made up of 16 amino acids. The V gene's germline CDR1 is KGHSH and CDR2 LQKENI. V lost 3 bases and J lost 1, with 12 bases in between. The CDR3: CASSPQAFMNTGELFF. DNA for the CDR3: TGTGCCAGCTCACCCCAGGCGTTTATGAACACCGGGGAGCTGTTTTTT.

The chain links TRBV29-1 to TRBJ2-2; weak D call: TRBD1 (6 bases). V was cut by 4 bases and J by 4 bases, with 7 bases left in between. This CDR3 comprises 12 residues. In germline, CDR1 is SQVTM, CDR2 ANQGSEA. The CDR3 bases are TGCAGCGTTGGAGGGGGCACCGGGGAGCTGTTTTTT. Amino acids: CSVGGGTGELFF.

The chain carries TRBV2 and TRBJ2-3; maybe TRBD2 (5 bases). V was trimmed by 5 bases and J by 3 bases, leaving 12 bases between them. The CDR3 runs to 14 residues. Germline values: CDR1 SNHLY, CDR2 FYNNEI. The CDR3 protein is CASSHVTTTDTQYF. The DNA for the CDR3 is TGTGCCAGCAGTCATGTGACTACGACAGATACGCAGTATTTT.

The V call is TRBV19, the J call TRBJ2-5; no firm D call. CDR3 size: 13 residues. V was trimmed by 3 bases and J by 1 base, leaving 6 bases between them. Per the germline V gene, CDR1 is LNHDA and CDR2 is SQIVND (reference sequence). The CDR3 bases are TGTGCCAGTAGTATCGGGTTCCAAGAGACCCAGTACTTC. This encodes CASSIGFQETQYF.

The CDR3 region is CSVGADLNSPLHF. Here the CDR3 DNA reads TGCAGCGTTGGGGCAGATTTGAATTCACCCCTCCACTTT. The genes are TRBV29-1 and TRBJ1-6, with unresolved D. Germline CDR1 and CDR2: SQVTM and ANQGSEA. V lost 4 bases and J lost 7, with 11 bases in between. The CDR3 loop spans 13 amino acids.

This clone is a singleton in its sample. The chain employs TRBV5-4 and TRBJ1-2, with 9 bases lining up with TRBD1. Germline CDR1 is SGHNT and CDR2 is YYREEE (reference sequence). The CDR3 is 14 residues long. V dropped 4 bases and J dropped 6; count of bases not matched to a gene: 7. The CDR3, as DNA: TGTGCCAGCAGCCAGGGGGACAGGGTGGATGGCTACACCTTC. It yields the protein CASSQGDRVDGYTF. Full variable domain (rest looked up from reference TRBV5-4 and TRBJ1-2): ETGVTQSPTHLIKTRGQQVTLRCSSQSGHNTVSWYQQALGQGPQFIFQYYREEENGRGNFPPRFSGLQFPNYSSELNVNALELDDSALYLCASSQGDRVDGYTFGSGTRLTVV.

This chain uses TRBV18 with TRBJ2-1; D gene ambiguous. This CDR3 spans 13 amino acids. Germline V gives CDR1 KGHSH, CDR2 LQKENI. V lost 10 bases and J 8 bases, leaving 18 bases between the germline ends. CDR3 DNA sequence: TGTGCCAATTCCTGGGGTCCCTGGGATGAGCAGTTCTTC. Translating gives CANSWGPWDEQFF.

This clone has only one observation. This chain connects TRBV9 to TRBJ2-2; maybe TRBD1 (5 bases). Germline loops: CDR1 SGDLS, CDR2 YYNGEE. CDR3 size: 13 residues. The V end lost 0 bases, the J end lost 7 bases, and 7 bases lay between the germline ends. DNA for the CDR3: TGTGCCAGCAGCGTAGAAACAGGCGGGGAGCTGTTTTTT. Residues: CASSVETGGELFF.

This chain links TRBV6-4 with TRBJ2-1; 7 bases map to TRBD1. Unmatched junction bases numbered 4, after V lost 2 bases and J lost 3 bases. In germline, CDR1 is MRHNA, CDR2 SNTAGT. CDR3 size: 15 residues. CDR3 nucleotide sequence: TGTGCCAGCAGTGACCCGGCAGGGGGCTACAATGAGCAGTTCTTC. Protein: CASSDPAGGYNEQFF.

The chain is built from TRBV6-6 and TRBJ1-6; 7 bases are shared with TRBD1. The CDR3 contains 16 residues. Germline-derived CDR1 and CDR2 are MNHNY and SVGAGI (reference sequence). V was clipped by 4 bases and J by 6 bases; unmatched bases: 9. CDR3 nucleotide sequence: TGTGCCAGCAGTTCCCCGGGACAGAAGATTAATTCACCCCTCCACTTT. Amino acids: CASSSPGQKINSPLHF.

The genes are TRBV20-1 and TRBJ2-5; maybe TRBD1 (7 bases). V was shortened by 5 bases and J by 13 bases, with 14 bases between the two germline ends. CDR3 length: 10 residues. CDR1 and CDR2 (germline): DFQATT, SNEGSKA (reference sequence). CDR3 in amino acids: CSAGGTEWYF. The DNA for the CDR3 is TGCAGTGCTGGCGGGACAGAATGGTACTTC.

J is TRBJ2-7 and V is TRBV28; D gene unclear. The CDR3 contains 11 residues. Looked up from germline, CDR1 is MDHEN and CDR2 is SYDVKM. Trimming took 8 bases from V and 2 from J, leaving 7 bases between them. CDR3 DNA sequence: TGTGCCAGCTCGAATACCTACGAGCAGTACTTC. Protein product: CASSNTYEQYF.

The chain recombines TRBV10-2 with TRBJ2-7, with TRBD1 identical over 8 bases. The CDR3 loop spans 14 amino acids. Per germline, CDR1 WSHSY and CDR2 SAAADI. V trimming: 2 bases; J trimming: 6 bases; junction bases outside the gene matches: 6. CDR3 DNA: TGCGCCAGCAGTGAGACAGGGGGAATCGCCGAGCAGTACTTC. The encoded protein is CASSETGGIAEQYF.

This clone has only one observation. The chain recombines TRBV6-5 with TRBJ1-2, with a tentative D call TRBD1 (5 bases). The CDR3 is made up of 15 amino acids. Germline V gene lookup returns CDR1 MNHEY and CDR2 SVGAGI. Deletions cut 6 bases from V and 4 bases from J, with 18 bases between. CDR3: CASSPQIPGSYGYTF. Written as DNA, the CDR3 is TGTGCCAGCAGCCCCCAAATTCCAGGGAGCTATGGCTACACCTTC.

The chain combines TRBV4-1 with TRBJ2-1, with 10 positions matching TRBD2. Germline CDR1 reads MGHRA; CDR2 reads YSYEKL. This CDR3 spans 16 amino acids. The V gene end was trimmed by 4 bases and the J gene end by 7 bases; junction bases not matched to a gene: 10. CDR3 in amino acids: CASSLEGLAVRNEQFF. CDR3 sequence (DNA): TGCGCCAGCAGCCTGGAAGGACTAGCGGTTCGTAATGAGCAGTTCTTC.

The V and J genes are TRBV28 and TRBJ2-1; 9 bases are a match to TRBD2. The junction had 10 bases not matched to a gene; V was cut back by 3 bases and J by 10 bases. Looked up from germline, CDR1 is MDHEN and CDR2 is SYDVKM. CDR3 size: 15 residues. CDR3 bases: TGTGCCAGCAGTTTTGTGGCGGGAGGGCCAAGGGAGCAGTTCTTC. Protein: CASSFVAGGPREQFF.

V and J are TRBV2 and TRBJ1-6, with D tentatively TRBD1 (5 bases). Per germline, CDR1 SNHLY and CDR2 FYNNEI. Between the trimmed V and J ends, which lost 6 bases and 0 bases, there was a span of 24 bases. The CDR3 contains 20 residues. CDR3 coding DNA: TGTGCCAGCAGAGCTAGACCGGGGGAATTGACCAGCTCCTATAATTCACCCCTCCACTTT. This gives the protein CASRARPGELTSSYNSPLHF.

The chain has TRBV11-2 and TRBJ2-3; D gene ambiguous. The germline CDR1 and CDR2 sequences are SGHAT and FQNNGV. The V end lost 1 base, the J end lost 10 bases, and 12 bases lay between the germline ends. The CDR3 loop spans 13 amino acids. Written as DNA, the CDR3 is TGTGCCAGCAGCTTAGTCTGGGTTGAGGCGCAGTATTTT. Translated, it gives CASSLVWVEAQYF. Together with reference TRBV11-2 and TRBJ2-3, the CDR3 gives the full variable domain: EAGVAQSPRYKIIEKRQSVAFWCNPISGHATLYWYQQILGQGPKLLIQFQNNGVVDDSQLPKDRFSAERLKGVDSTLKIQPAKLEDSAVYLCASSLVWVEAQYFGPGTRLTVL.

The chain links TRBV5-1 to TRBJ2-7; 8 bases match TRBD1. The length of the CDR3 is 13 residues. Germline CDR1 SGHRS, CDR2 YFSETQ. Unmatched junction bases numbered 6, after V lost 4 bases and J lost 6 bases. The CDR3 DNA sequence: TGCGCCAGCAGCCCATGGACAGGGCGCGAGCAGTACTTC. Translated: CASSPWTGREQYF.

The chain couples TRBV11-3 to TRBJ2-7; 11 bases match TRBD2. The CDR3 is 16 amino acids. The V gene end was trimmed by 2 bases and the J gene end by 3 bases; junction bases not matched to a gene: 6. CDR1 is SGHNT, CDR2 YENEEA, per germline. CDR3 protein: CASSLSTSGSVYEQYF. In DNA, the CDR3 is TGTGCCAGCAGCTTATCAACTAGCGGGAGTGTCTACGAGCAGTACTTC.

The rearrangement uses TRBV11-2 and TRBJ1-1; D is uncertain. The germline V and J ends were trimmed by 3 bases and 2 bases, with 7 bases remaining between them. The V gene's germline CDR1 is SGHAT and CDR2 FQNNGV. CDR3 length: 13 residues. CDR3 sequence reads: CASSLSANTEAFF. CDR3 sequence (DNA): TGTGCCAGCAGCTTGAGCGCAAACACTGAAGCTTTCTTT.

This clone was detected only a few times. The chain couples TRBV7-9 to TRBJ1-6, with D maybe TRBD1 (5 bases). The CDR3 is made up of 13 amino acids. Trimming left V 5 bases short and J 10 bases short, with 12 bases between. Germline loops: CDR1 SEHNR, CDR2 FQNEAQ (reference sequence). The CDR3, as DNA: TGTGCCAGCAGCGATGTCCGGGACTCACCCCTCCACTTT. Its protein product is CASSDVRDSPLHF.

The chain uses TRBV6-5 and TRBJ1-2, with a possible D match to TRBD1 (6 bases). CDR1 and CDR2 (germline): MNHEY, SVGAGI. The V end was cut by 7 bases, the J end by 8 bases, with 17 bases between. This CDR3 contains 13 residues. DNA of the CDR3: TGTGCCAGCACCAACAGGGTAGCAGAAGGCTACACCTTC. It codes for CASTNRVAEGYTF.

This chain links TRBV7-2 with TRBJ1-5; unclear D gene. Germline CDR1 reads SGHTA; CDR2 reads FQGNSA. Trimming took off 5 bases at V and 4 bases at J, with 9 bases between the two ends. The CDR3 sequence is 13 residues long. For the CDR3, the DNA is TGTGCCAGCAGCGATCAGATGAATCAGCCCCAGCATTTT. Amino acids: CASSDQMNQPQHF.

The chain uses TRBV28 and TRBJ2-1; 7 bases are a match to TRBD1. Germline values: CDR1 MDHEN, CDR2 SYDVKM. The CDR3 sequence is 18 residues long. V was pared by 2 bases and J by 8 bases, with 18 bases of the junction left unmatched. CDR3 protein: CASSLGTYRGRGFDEQFF. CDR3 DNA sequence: TGTGCCAGCAGTTTAGGGACCTACAGGGGTAGAGGGTTCGATGAGCAGTTCTTC.

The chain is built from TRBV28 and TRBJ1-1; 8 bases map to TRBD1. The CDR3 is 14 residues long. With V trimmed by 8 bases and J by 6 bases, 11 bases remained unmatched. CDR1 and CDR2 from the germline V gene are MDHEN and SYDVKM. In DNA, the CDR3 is TGTGCCAGCGGTGCGCCAGACAGGGGCCCTGAAGCTTTCTTT. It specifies CASGAPDRGPEAFF.